Presented here are 24 T cell receptor beta chains from one specimen sequenced in a study of blood T cell repertoires in COVID-19 (TCRdb year 2020). Receptor amplification or capture employed the immunoSEQ multiplex PCR assay. The source is immuneACCESS, and TCRdb retained only in-frame sequences with V and J called. Part of the clones is not carried over; for the studies checked, unresolved V genes explain less than half of this, and the remainder is unexplained. In this sample the table shows 35,000 to 50,000 clones, about 90% of which occur a single time. The ten top clones hold 4.3% of the sample. Sequencing input: peripheral blood. These receptors were obtained from a man in his sixties with acute or convalescent COVID-19.

The chain is built from TRBV4-1 and TRBJ1-6; weak D call: TRBD1 (6 bases). The CDR3 is 14 amino acids. CDR1 and CDR2 (germline): MGHRA, YSYEKL. The V and J ends lost 0 bases and 10 bases respectively, with 10 bases between them. The CDR3 sequence: CASSQDLGGSPLHF. In nucleotides, the CDR3 is TGCGCCAGCAGCCAAGATTTAGGGGGATCACCCCTCCACTTT.

This clone was detected once. This chain joins TRBV30 and TRBJ1-2; D remains unclear. The CDR3 is 13 residues long. Germline CDR1 is GTSNPN and CDR2 is SVGIG (reference sequence). Trimming took 3 bases from V and 10 from J, leaving 18 bases between them. CDR3 nucleotide sequence: TGTGCCTGGAGCGACGGTCCTGGGAGACCCTACACCTTC. It yields the protein CAWSDGPGRPYTF.

This chain connects TRBV9 to TRBJ1-1; no firm D call. V was clipped by 4 bases and J by 10 bases, with 17 bases between them. CDR3 length: 13 residues. Germline CDR1 SGDLS, CDR2 YYNGEE. CDR3 bases: TGTGCCAGCAGCCCAGTCGAACTGGGGAGAGCTTTCTTT. This sequence encodes CASSPVELGRAFF.

This clone was counted once. The gene calls are TRBV6-2 or TRBV6-3 and TRBJ2-1; tentatively, D is TRBD2 (5 bases). CDR3 length: 14 residues. Germline V CDR1 and CDR2: MNHEY, SVGEGT. The ends were cut back, 1 base at V and 5 bases at J, with 9 bases in the middle. CDR3 residues: CASSYLEDDNEQFF. CDR3 DNA: TGTGCCAGCAGTTACTTGGAGGACGACAATGAGCAGTTCTTC.

The CDR3 bases are TGTGCCAGCAGTGCTCCCCCAGGGACAGGGGACACCGGGGAGCTGTTTTTT. Translation: CASSAPPGTGDTGELFF. The chain has TRBV6-1 and TRBJ2-2; 10 bases are a match to TRBD1. This CDR3 region has 17 residues. The germline CDR1 and CDR2 sequences are MNHNS and SASEGT. J was trimmed by 3 bases and V by 4 bases; bases with no gene match: 8.

V gene TRBV24-1 combines with J gene TRBJ1-1; 8 bases fit TRBD1. CDR1 and CDR2 (germline): KGHDR, SFDVKD. The CDR3 runs to 14 residues. J gave up 4 bases and V 9 bases, and 9 bases lay outside the gene matches. CDR3 residues: CATAPTGASTEAFF. CDR3 nucleotide sequence: TGTGCCACCGCCCCGACAGGGGCGAGCACTGAAGCTTTCTTT.

The DNA for the CDR3 is TGTGCCAGCAGCCCTCGGTCTAGCGGTTATGAGACCCAGTACTTC. It is translated as CASSPRSSGYETQYF. The V and J genes are TRBV7-3 and TRBJ2-5; 7 bases fit TRBD2. From germline, CDR1 is SGHTA and CDR2 FQGTGA. The CDR3 runs to 15 residues. The V and J ends lost 5 bases and 5 bases, in that order; junction bases with no gene match: 11.

The rearrangement links TRBV7-2 to TRBJ2-7, with 7 bases that match TRBD2. The CDR3 runs 14 residues. Germline V gene lookup returns CDR1 SGHTA and CDR2 FQGNSA. The V segment lost 2 bases and the J segment 3 bases; nucleotides outside the gene matches: 4. DNA of the CDR3: TGTGCCAGCAGCTTAACGGGAGGAGTCTACGAGCAGTACTTC. Protein product: CASSLTGGVYEQYF.

The rearrangement links TRBV6-6 to TRBJ1-6, with D maybe TRBD1 (5 bases). The CDR3 is 13 amino acids. The V end was cut by 8 bases, the J end by 6 bases, with 11 bases between. CDR1 MNHNY and CDR2 SVGAGI come from the germline V gene (reference sequence). CDR3 protein: CASRWTLNSPLHF. The CDR3 region has the DNA TGTGCCAGCCGATGGACACTTAATTCACCCCTCCACTTT.

The genes are TRBV27 and TRBJ2-7; TRBD1 aligns across 11 bases. Germline V gives CDR1 MNHEY, CDR2 SMNVEV (reference sequence). Trimming cost V 5 bases and J 7 bases; bases outside gene matches: 7. The CDR3 is 14 amino acids. In nucleotides, the CDR3 is TGTGCCAGCAGTCGGACAGGGGGCGCGGGGGAGCAGTACTTC. It specifies CASSRTGGAGEQYF.

As to this clone: The DNA is left out, because the CDR3 cannot be placed on it with certainty; the CDR3 is given as TCRdb lists it. The chain combines TRBV12-3 or TRBV12-4 with TRBJ1-2. Including both end residues, the CDR3 is 13 amino acids long. The chain's CDR3 is CASSTSVLYGYTF.

V gene TRBV6-5 combines with J gene TRBJ1-6; possible D gene TRBD1, 6 bases. The germline V gene has CDR1 MNHEY and CDR2 SVGAGI. Trimming removed 6 bases from V and 9 bases from J, with 12 bases in between. The length of the CDR3 is 13 residues. This CDR3 is CASRLQGISPLHF. The DNA of the CDR3 is TGTGCCAGCAGGCTACAGGGAATTTCACCCCTCCACTTT.

The chain links TRBV3-1 (or the pseudogene TRBV3-2) to TRBJ1-4, with 8 bases matching TRBD1. The V gene end was trimmed by 4 bases and the J gene end by 7 bases; junction bases not matched to a gene: 5. The germline V gene encodes CDR1 LGHDT and CDR2 YNNKEL (reference sequence). This CDR3 region has 14 residues. The CDR3 region has the DNA TGTGCCAGCAGCCCAGGGGGCGGTGGTGAAAAACTGTTTTTT. Translation gives CASSPGGGGEKLFF.

The chain is built from TRBV4-2 and TRBJ2-3; 11 nucleotides line up with TRBD2. The CDR3 runs 17 residues. From germline, CDR1 is LGHNA and CDR2 YNFKEQ. After removal of 5 bases from V and 2 bases from J, the junction contained 9 bases not matched to a gene. The CDR3 sequence is CASSVPSSGGHTDTQYF. The CDR3, as DNA: TGTGCCAGCAGCGTCCCATCTAGCGGGGGGCACACAGATACGCAGTATTTT.

The rearrangement joins TRBV9 to TRBJ1-2; the match to TRBD1 covers 8 bases. The V segment lost 0 bases and the J segment 7 bases; nucleotides outside the gene matches: 8. Germline assignment: CDR1 SGDLS and CDR2 YYNGEE. CDR3 size: 15 residues. CDR3 coding DNA: TGTGCCAGCAGCGTAGATGACAGGGGATTAGGTGGCTACACCTTC. Protein sequence: CASSVDDRGLGGYTF.

This clone was observed once. This rearrangement joins TRBV14 to TRBJ1-3; D remains unclear. The length of the CDR3 is 15 residues. The ends were cut back, 0 bases at V and 4 bases at J, with 10 bases in the middle. Looked up from germline, CDR1 is SGHDN and CDR2 is FVKESK. CDR3 bases: TGTGCCAGCAGCCAAGACGGGATCCCCGGAAACACCATATATTTT. Protein: CASSQDGIPGNTIYF.

This clone was seen a handful of times. This chain connects TRBV3-1 (or the pseudogene TRBV3-2) to TRBJ2-1; 10 nucleotides line up with TRBD2. J was trimmed by 2 bases and V by 4 bases; bases with no gene match: 8. Germline V gene data show CDR1 as LGHDT and CDR2 as YNNKEL (reference sequence). The CDR3 has 17 residues. CDR3 sequence reads: CASSPSLLAGAYNEQFF. The DNA for the CDR3 is TGTGCCAGCAGCCCATCCCTTCTAGCGGGGGCCTACAATGAGCAGTTCTTC.

This clone was seen just once. The CDR3 loop reads CASSESSGRGYEQYF. The CDR3 DNA reads TGTGCCAGCAGTGAGTCTAGCGGGAGGGGGTACGAGCAGTACTTC. The chain recombines TRBV2 with TRBJ2-7, with TRBD2 identical over 12 bases. With V trimmed by 3 bases and J by 4 bases, 4 bases remained unmatched. Germline V gives CDR1 SNHLY, CDR2 FYNNEI. This CDR3 contains 15 residues.

This clone was seen a few times. The J gene is TRBJ2-6, the V gene TRBV14; D not certain. The CDR3 is 17 residues long. Trimming shortened V by 3 bases and J by 0 bases, and 12 bases separated the two germline ends. Per germline, CDR1 SGHDN and CDR2 FVKESK. The CDR3 reads CASSHTEWVSGANVLTF. CDR3 sequence (DNA): TGTGCCAGCAGCCACACAGAGTGGGTCTCTGGGGCCAACGTCCTGACTTTC.

CDR3 protein: CASSIGVNYGYTF. For the CDR3, the DNA is TGTGCCAGTAGTATCGGGGTCAACTATGGCTACACCTTC. This chain joins TRBV19 and TRBJ1-2; D remains unclear. The CDR3 has 13 amino acids. Germline V gene lookup returns CDR1 LNHDA and CDR2 SQIVND (reference sequence). The V gene lost 3 bases and the J gene lost 2 bases, with 7 bases spanning the gap.

The rearrangement uses TRBV4-3 and TRBJ1-6; 7 bases fit TRBD1. V lost 1 base and J lost 6; bases outside the gene matches: 3. This CDR3 is 15 amino acids long. Germline assignment: CDR1 LGHNA and CDR2 YSLEER. The CDR3 is CASSQGGGGNSPLHF. For the CDR3, the DNA is TGCGCCAGCAGCCAAGGAGGGGGCGGTAATTCACCCCTCCACTTT.

The chain combines TRBV7-9 with TRBJ1-1; a weak D match, TRBD1 (5 bases). Per germline, CDR1 SEHNR and CDR2 FQNEAQ (reference sequence). This CDR3 has 11 residues. Between the trimmed V and J ends, which lost 11 bases and 2 bases, there was a span of 9 bases. CDR3 DNA sequence: TGTGCCTCGGGGGGTAACACTGAAGCTTTCTTT. Residues: CASGGNTEAFF.

This clone was observed a handful of times. V usage is TRBV5-1 and J usage is TRBJ1-2; D may be TRBD1 (6 bases). Germline V gene data show CDR1 as SGHRS and CDR2 as YFSETQ. The V end was cut by 0 bases, the J end by 9 bases, with 15 bases between. The CDR3 loop spans 14 amino acids. The CDR3 sequence: CASSLEQGTMSYTF. CDR3 nucleotide sequence: TGCGCCAGCAGCTTGGAGCAGGGGACTATGAGCTACACCTTC.

J is TRBJ2-5 and V is TRBV9, with D maybe TRBD2 (5 bases). This CDR3 comprises 14 residues. Germline V gene lookup returns CDR1 SGDLS and CDR2 YYNGEE. V was trimmed by 3 bases and J by 5 bases, leaving 14 bases between them. The CDR3 spells CASSDSGGWETQYF. The DNA for the CDR3 is TGTGCCAGCAGCGACTCAGGCGGGTGGGAGACCCAGTACTTC.